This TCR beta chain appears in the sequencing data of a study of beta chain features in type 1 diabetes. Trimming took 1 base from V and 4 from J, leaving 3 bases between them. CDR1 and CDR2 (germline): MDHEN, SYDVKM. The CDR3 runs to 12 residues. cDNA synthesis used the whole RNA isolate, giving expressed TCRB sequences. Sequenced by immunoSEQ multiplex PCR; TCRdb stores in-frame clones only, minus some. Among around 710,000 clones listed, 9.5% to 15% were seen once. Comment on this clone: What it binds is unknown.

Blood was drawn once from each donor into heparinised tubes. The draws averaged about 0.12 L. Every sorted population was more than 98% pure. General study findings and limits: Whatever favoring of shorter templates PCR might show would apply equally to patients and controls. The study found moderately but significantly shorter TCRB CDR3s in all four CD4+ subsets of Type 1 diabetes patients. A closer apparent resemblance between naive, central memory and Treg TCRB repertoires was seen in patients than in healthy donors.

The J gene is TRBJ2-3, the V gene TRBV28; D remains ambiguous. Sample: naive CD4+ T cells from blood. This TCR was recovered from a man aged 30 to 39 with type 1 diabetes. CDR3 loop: CASSLSADTQYF. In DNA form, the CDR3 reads TGTGCCAGCAGTTTATCCGCAGATACGCAGTATTTT.